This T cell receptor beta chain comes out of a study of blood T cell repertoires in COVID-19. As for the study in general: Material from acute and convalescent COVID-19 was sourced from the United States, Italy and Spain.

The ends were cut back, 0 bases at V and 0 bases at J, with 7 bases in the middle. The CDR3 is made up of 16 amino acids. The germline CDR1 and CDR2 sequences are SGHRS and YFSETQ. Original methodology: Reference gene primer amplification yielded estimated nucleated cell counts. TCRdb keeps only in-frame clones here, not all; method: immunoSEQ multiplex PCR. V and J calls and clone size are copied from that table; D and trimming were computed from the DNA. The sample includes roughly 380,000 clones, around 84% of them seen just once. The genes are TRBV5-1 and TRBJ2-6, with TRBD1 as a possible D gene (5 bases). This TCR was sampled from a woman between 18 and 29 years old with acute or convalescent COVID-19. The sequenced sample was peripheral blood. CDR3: CASSLEGYSGANVLTF. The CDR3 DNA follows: TGCGCCAGCAGCTTGGAGGGGTACTCTGGGGCCAACGTCCTGACTTTC.